Below, 9 T cell receptor beta chains from the same sample are listed, as sequenced in a study of blood T cell repertoires in COVID-19. Libraries were prepared by immunoSEQ multiplex PCR; TCRdb keeps only in-frame clonotypes and omits some of them. The data contain 150,000 to 200,000 clones, more than 85% of them singletons. Sequencing was done on a sample of PBMCs or T cells enriched from blood (not recorded which). The source is a woman between 50 and 59 years old who had recovered from COVID-19.

The V call is TRBV18, the J call TRBJ1-1, with D possibly being TRBD1 (5 bases). V lost 1 base, J lost 0 bases, and 12 bases lay in between. CDR1 and CDR2 (germline): KGHSH, LQKENI. The CDR3 has 16 amino acids. In DNA form, the CDR3 reads TGTGCCAGCTCACCACGGGGCAACACCTTGAACACTGAAGCTTTCTTT. It specifies CASSPRGNTLNTEAFF.

This clone has just one count. This rearrangement joins TRBV5-1 to TRBJ1-6; D gene ambiguous. The germline gives CDR1 SGHRS, CDR2 YFSETQ. The CDR3 spans 13 residues. Between the trimmed V and J ends, which lost 3 bases and 10 bases, there was a span of 11 bases. The CDR3 coding sequence is TGCGCCAGCAGCTGGGCCTCGGGGTCACCCCTCCACTTT. Protein: CASSWASGSPLHF.

The chain carries TRBV24-1 and TRBJ2-3, with 8 bases identical to TRBD2. Losses at the gene ends were 5 bases for V and 0 bases for J; bases not matched to a gene: 3. There are 15 residues in the CDR3. The germline V gene has CDR1 KGHDR and CDR2 SFDVKD. CDR3: CATSGPSGSTDTQYF. The CDR3 DNA reads TGTGCCACCAGTGGCCCTAGCGGGAGCACAGATACGCAGTATTTT.

This clone was picked up a small number of times. The chain links TRBV6-1 to TRBJ1-2; D gene unclear. The CDR3 runs to 13 residues. The germline V gene has CDR1 MNHNS and CDR2 SASEGT. The V gene lost 2 bases and the J gene lost 4 bases, with 8 bases spanning the gap. The CDR3 nucleotides read TGTGCCAGCAGTGAACTAGTGCCCTATGGCTACACCTTC. Amino acid sequence: CASSELVPYGYTF.

The V call is TRBV5-6, the J call TRBJ2-5; tentatively, D is TRBD1 (6 bases). The CDR3 totals 13 residues. Germline loops: CDR1 SGHDT, CDR2 YYEEEE. V lost 3 bases, J lost 7 bases, and 13 bases lay in between. The CDR3 reads CASSYRDRGTQYF. CDR3 sequence (DNA): TGTGCCAGCAGCTACAGGGATAGGGGGACCCAGTACTTC. The entire variable domain, with the rest obtained from reference TRBV5-6 and TRBJ2-5, is as follows: DAGVTQSPTHLIKTRGQQVTLRCSPKSGHDTVSWYQQALGQGPQFIFQYYEEEERQRGNFPDRFSGHQFPNYSSELNVNALLLGDSALYLCASSYRDRGTQYFGPGTRLLVL.

The chain links TRBV13 to TRBJ1-2; no clear D gene. Germline V CDR1 and CDR2: PRHDT, FYEKMQ (reference sequence). This CDR3 is built from 15 residues. V was shortened by 3 bases and J by 8 bases, with 19 bases between the two germline ends. CDR3 sequence: CASSFRLANGGGYTF. The DNA of the CDR3 is TGTGCCAGCAGCTTCCGTCTGGCGAACGGAGGAGGCTACACCTTC.

The gene calls are TRBV9 and TRBJ2-5; 9 positions match TRBD2. V dropped 3 bases and J dropped 4; count of bases not matched to a gene: 4. Germline CDR1 and CDR2: SGDLS and YYNGEE. CDR3 length equals 14 residues. The CDR3 DNA is TGTGCCAGCAGCGGACGGACTAGCGTAGAGACCCAGTACTTC. Amino acid sequence: CASSGRTSVETQYF.

The chain has TRBV28 and TRBJ1-1; D is ambiguous. Trimming cost V 7 bases and J 1 base, with 4 bases left between them. The CDR3 runs to 11 residues. Germline V CDR1 and CDR2: MDHEN, SYDVKM. The CDR3 is CASIGNTEAFF. DNA of the CDR3: TGTGCCAGCATCGGGAACACTGAAGCTTTCTTT.

The chain carries TRBV7-2 and TRBJ1-1; TRBD1 might be the D (5 bases). CDR1 and CDR2 from the germline V gene are SGHTA and FQGNSA. The CDR3 contains 14 residues. Deletions cut 2 bases from V and 5 bases from J, with 12 bases between. The CDR3 loop reads CASSLLRGGTEAFF. DNA of the CDR3: TGTGCCAGCAGCTTATTGCGCGGGGGGACTGAAGCTTTCTTT.